The 29 T cell receptor beta chains reported below all come from one sample, sequenced in a study of control samples from healthy donors and cancer patients. Data came from immunoSEQ multiplex PCR; TCRdb stores just in-frame clones and leaves some out. The profile shows around 250,000 clones, over 75% of them singletons. Sequenced material: PBMCs. These receptors were taken from a woman aged 55-69 years with lung cancer.

The gene calls are TRBV19 and TRBJ2-7; D not certain. The CDR3 has 16 residues. In germline, CDR1 is LNHDA, CDR2 SQIVND (reference sequence). The ends were cut back, 5 bases at V and 0 bases at J, with 17 bases in the middle. The chain's CDR3 is CASSSWFNTLSYEQYF. The CDR3 DNA sequence: TGTGCCAGTAGTTCTTGGTTCAACACCCTCTCCTACGAGCAGTACTTC.

The V call is TRBV19, the J call TRBJ2-1, with TRBD2 identical over 8 bases. V was clipped by 6 bases and J by 2 bases; unmatched bases: 3. CDR3 size: 14 residues. Germline loops: CDR1 LNHDA, CDR2 SQIVND (reference sequence). CDR3 loop: CASRSGGTYNEQFF. The DNA for the CDR3 is TGTGCCAGTAGGAGCGGGGGAACCTACAATGAGCAGTTCTTC.

Only one count was recorded for this clone. The chain uses TRBV5-4 and TRBJ1-6; D call uncertain. CDR1 is SGHNT and CDR2 is YYREEE in the germline V gene (reference sequence). V was pared by 0 bases and J by 2 bases, with 9 bases between. The CDR3 runs 16 residues. DNA for the CDR3: TGTGCCAGCAGCTTGGAGGCCTCTACCTATAATTCACCCCTCCACTTT. Translation gives CASSLEASTYNSPLHF.

This clone was recorded only once. J is TRBJ1-2 and V is TRBV18, with D tentatively TRBD1 (5 bases). V lost 3 bases and J 4 bases, leaving 12 bases between the germline ends. Germline-derived CDR1 and CDR2 are KGHSH and LQKENI. The CDR3 covers 14 residues. In nucleotides, the CDR3 is TGTGCCAGCTCACCCCAAGCGGGGCTCTATGGCTACACCTTC. Its translation is CASSPQAGLYGYTF.

The chain carries TRBV19 and TRBJ2-1; a possible D gene is TRBD2 (6 bases). Between the trimmed V and J ends, which lost 0 bases and 5 bases, there was a span of 11 bases. Looked up from germline, CDR1 is LNHDA and CDR2 is SQIVND (reference sequence). The CDR3 runs 15 residues. DNA of the CDR3: TGTGCCAGTAGTATAGAAAGACTAGTTCACAATGAGCAGTTCTTC. It yields the protein CASSIERLVHNEQFF.

The CDR3 nucleotides read TGTGCCAGCAGTTACTCGACATCCGTCTCCTACAATGAGCAGTTCTTC. This encodes CASSYSTSVSYNEQFF. The chain has TRBV6-5 and TRBJ2-1; D call uncertain. Per germline, CDR1 MNHEY and CDR2 SVGAGI. The CDR3 covers 16 residues. The V gene lost 0 bases and the J gene lost 0 bases, with 9 bases spanning the gap.

This clone was observed a handful of times. The chain carries TRBV2 and TRBJ1-1; TRBD1 might be the D (6 bases). V gave up 6 bases and J gave up 2 bases, with 10 bases separating them. This CDR3 spans 13 amino acids. Germline assignment: CDR1 SNHLY and CDR2 FYNNEI. The CDR3 nucleotides are TGTGCCAGCAGGACAGGCTTTAACACTGAAGCTTTCTTT. Amino acids: CASRTGFNTEAFF.

The chain joins TRBV7-8 to TRBJ2-3; D is unresolved. Germline V gene lookup returns CDR1 SGHVS and CDR2 FQNEAQ. The CDR3 has 16 residues. V lost 5 bases to trimming and J lost 2 bases, with 17 bases between them. CDR3 in DNA: TGTGCCAGCAGCCCTAGGTTCCACCTAGACACAGATACGCAGTATTTT. The encoded protein is CASSPRFHLDTDTQYF.

The chain links TRBV7-9 to TRBJ2-3; 7 bases match TRBD1. Germline V gives CDR1 SEHNR, CDR2 FQNEAQ (reference sequence). The junction had 3 bases not matched to a gene; V was cut back by 11 bases and J by 4 bases. CDR3 length: 11 amino acids. The CDR3 sequence: CASQGADTQYF. Here the CDR3 DNA reads TGTGCCTCTCAGGGGGCAGATACGCAGTATTTT.

The rearrangement uses TRBV3-1 (or the pseudogene TRBV3-2) and TRBJ2-3; tentative D call: TRBD1 (6 bases). Between the trimmed V and J ends, which lost 0 bases and 4 bases, there was a span of 8 bases. The CDR3 runs 14 residues. Germline V CDR1 and CDR2: LGHDT, YNNKEL (reference sequence). CDR3 sequence reads: CASSQDRGPDTQYF. The CDR3 coding sequence is TGTGCCAGCAGCCAAGACAGGGGACCAGATACGCAGTATTTT.

To note about this clone: Possible read error: a much larger clone is one base away. Other nucleotide sequences in the sample specify the same CDR3. The chain has TRBV7-9 and TRBJ1-1; D is uncertain. The CDR3 sequence is 11 residues long. Germline loops: CDR1 SEHNR, CDR2 FQNEAQ (reference sequence). V was trimmed by 4 bases and J by 1 base, leaving 1 base between them. The chain's CDR3 is CASSSNTEAFF. CDR3 sequence (DNA): TGTGCCAGCAGCTCGAACACTGAAGCTTTCTTT.

Comments on this clone: Other DNA variants within this sample encode the same CDR3. The chain joins TRBV7-9 to TRBJ2-1; D is ambiguous. The CDR3 extends over 11 amino acids. Trimming took off 6 bases at V and 6 bases at J, with 6 bases between the two ends. Germline CDR1 and CDR2: SEHNR and FQNEAQ (reference sequence). CDR3 region: CASSLLNEQFF. The CDR3 DNA is TGTGCCAGCAGTTTACTCAATGAGCAGTTCTTC.

This sequence joins TRBV10-3 and TRBJ1-2; weak D call: TRBD1 (5 bases). Trimming removed 4 bases from V and 4 bases from J, with 10 bases in between. Germline V gives CDR1 ENHRY, CDR2 SYGVKD. The CDR3 contains 13 residues. CDR3 amino acids: CAISGDSSYGYTF. The CDR3 bases are TGTGCCATCAGTGGTGACAGTTCCTATGGCTACACCTTC.

V usage is TRBV19 and J usage is TRBJ1-2; the D is unclear. Trimming left V 1 base short and J 2 bases short, with 5 bases between. The CDR3 length is 13 residues. Germline V gene data show CDR1 as LNHDA and CDR2 as SQIVND (reference sequence). CDR3 protein: CASSIVGNYGYTF. The CDR3 region has the DNA TGTGCCAGTAGTATAGTGGGGAACTATGGCTACACCTTC. Variable domain in full (rest from reference TRBV19 and TRBJ1-2): DGGITQSPKYLFRKEGQNVTLSCEQNLNHDAMYWYRQDPGQGLRLIYYSQIVNDFQKGDIAEGYSVSREKKESFPLTVTSAQKNPTAFYLCASSIVGNYGYTFGSGTRLTVV.

The chain is built from TRBV6-5 and TRBJ2-2, with TRBD2 matching 8 bases. The CDR3 spans 13 residues. Per germline, CDR1 MNHEY and CDR2 SVGAGI. V was clipped by 7 bases and J by 6 bases; unmatched bases: 4. In DNA form, the CDR3 reads TGTGCCAGCAAGCTCGGGGGGGCCGGGGAGCTGTTTTTT. Translation: CASKLGGAGELFF.

This chain joins TRBV2 and TRBJ2-5; D remains unclear. Trimming pared 6 bases from V and 5 bases from J, leaving 7 bases between. The germline V gene encodes CDR1 SNHLY and CDR2 FYNNEI. The CDR3 runs 11 residues. CDR3 in amino acids: CASRQWETQYF. The CDR3, as DNA: TGTGCCAGCAGGCAGTGGGAGACCCAGTACTTC.

The chain employs TRBV9 and TRBJ2-7; TRBD1 aligns across 9 bases. The germline V gene has CDR1 SGDLS and CDR2 YYNGEE. With 3 bases clipped from V and 5 bases from J, the junction kept 9 bases outside the gene matches. This CDR3 has 15 amino acids. In DNA form, the CDR3 reads TGTGCCAGCAGCGCGGGGACAGGGCTCGGCGACGAGCAGTACTTC. It specifies CASSAGTGLGDEQYF.

The rearrangement uses TRBV18 and TRBJ1-1; 7 nucleotides agree with TRBD1. CDR1 and CDR2 (germline): KGHSH, LQKENI. The CDR3 covers 13 residues. V was clipped by 4 bases and J by 7 bases; unmatched bases: 6. The CDR3 bases are TGTGCCAGCTCACTGAACAGGGGCTTTGAAGCTTTCTTT. It specifies CASSLNRGFEAFF. The full variable domain, its missing parts supplied by reference TRBV18 and TRBJ1-1, is NAGVMQNPRHLVRRRGQEARLRCSPMKGHSHVYWYRQLPEEGLKFMVYLQKENIIDESGMPKERFSAEFPKEGPSILRIQQVVRGDSAAYFCASSLNRGFEAFFGQGTRLTVV.

Only one count was recorded for this clone. V is TRBV5-4 and J is TRBJ1-5, with D unclear. CDR1 is SGHNT and CDR2 is YYREEE in the germline V gene (reference sequence). Trimming took off 2 bases at V and 2 bases at J, with 5 bases between the two ends. The CDR3 length is 13 residues. CDR3 nucleotides: TGTGCCAGCAGCTTAAACGGCAATCAGCCCCAGCATTTT. Translated: CASSLNGNQPQHF. Filled out from reference TRBV5-4 and TRBJ1-5, the complete variable domain reads ETGVTQSPTHLIKTRGQQVTLRCSSQSGHNTVSWYQQALGQGPQFIFQYYREEENGRGNFPPRFSGLQFPNYSSELNVNALELDDSALYLCASSLNGNQPQHFGDGTRLSIL.

CDR3 bases: TGTGCCAGCTCATCGCAGGGTCGTAGGGAGACCCAGTACTTC. It is translated as CASSSQGRRETQYF. This chain connects TRBV18 to TRBJ2-5; D may be TRBD1 (5 bases). The CDR3 covers 14 residues. V dropped 5 bases and J dropped 5 bases, with 15 bases sitting between them. Germline V gene data show CDR1 as KGHSH and CDR2 as LQKENI.

This clone was recorded once. The chain couples TRBV27 to TRBJ2-7, with 7 positions matching TRBD1. Trimming at V came to 5 bases and at J to 1 base, leaving 5 bases not matched to a gene. Germline V gene sequence: CDR1 MNHEY, CDR2 SMNVEV (reference sequence). This CDR3 has 14 residues. The CDR3 loop is CASSQGQVSYEQYF. DNA for the CDR3: TGTGCCAGCAGTCAAGGACAGGTTTCCTACGAGCAGTACTTC.

CDR3 amino acids: CASSPRGNNEQFF. The CDR3 DNA reads TGTGCCAGTAGCCCCCGGGGGAACAATGAGCAGTTCTTC. The chain combines TRBV19 with TRBJ2-1; D perhaps matches TRBD2 (6 bases). The CDR3 has 13 amino acids. The germline V gene has CDR1 LNHDA and CDR2 SQIVND (reference sequence). Trimming shortened V by 6 bases and J by 5 bases, and 11 bases separated the two germline ends.

The rearrangement links TRBV18 to TRBJ2-7; D not resolved. The ends were cut back, 3 bases at V and 2 bases at J, with 8 bases in the middle. Germline V gene data show CDR1 as KGHSH and CDR2 as LQKENI. The CDR3 is 13 residues long. CDR3 sequence (DNA): TGTGCCAGCTCACCCGGACCAGCCTACGAGCAGTACTTC. Protein: CASSPGPAYEQYF.

The CDR3 DNA reads TGTGCCAGTAGTATTCACGAGACAGGGCCCTATGGCTACACCTTC. Translation: CASSIHETGPYGYTF. V usage is TRBV19 and J usage is TRBJ1-2; TRBD1 matches 7 bases. Germline CDR1 LNHDA, CDR2 SQIVND (reference sequence). The CDR3 length is 15 residues. With 3 bases clipped from V and 4 bases from J, the junction kept 8 bases outside the gene matches.

The chain is built from TRBV6-1 and TRBJ1-2, with a possible D match to TRBD1 (5 bases). The CDR3 is 14 residues long. Germline V gene sequence: CDR1 MNHNS, CDR2 SASEGT. V was shortened by 2 bases and J by 8 bases, with 15 bases between the two germline ends. Written as DNA, the CDR3 is TGTGCCAGCAGTGAACTCGGGACCTCCTACGGCTACACCTTC. Its translation: CASSELGTSYGYTF.

The chain recombines TRBV3-1 (or the pseudogene TRBV3-2) with TRBJ1-1; no reliable D call. The V gene lost 3 bases and the J gene lost 1 base, with 9 bases spanning the gap. The CDR3 consists of 14 residues. Looked up from germline, CDR1 is LGHDT and CDR2 is YNNKEL (reference sequence). Here the CDR3 DNA reads TGTGCCAGCAGCCAGTACATGGGGAACACTGAAGCTTTCTTT. Translation gives CASSQYMGNTEAFF.

The rearrangement links TRBV5-1 to TRBJ2-3; 8 nucleotides agree with TRBD2. J was trimmed by 0 bases and V by 2 bases; bases with no gene match: 5. Germline CDR1 and CDR2: SGHRS and YFSETQ. This CDR3 is 16 amino acids long. Written as DNA, the CDR3 is TGCGCCAGCAGCTTCTTAGCGGGGTCTAGCACAGATACGCAGTATTTT. Its translation: CASSFLAGSSTDTQYF.

This rearrangement joins TRBV6-5 to TRBJ2-4, with D perhaps TRBD1 (5 bases). CDR1 MNHEY and CDR2 SVGAGI come from the germline V gene. The CDR3 loop spans 15 amino acids. Trimming took off 4 bases at V and 2 bases at J, with 12 bases between the two ends. The CDR3 is CASSSSGWTKNIQYF. CDR3 bases: TGTGCCAGCAGTTCATCAGGGTGGACCAAAAACATTCAGTACTTC.

V gene TRBV4-1 combines with J gene TRBJ2-7; tentatively, D is TRBD1 (5 bases). CDR1 and CDR2 (germline): MGHRA, YSYEKL. The V end was cut by 0 bases, the J end by 3 bases, with 18 bases between. CDR3 size: 17 residues. CDR3 sequence (DNA): TGCGCCAGCAGCCAAGATCCCTTCCCGACAGTTTACTACGAGCAGTACTTC. Protein product: CASSQDPFPTVYYEQYF.